Given below is one TCR beta chain in context. The target antigen is unknown. Germline V gene data show CDR1 as SQVTM and CDR2 as ANQGSEA. Trimming removed 4 bases at V and 5 bases at J, with 9 bases between. This CDR3 region has 12 residues. Assay used: immunoSEQ multiplex PCR; TCRdb lists only in-frame clones, some missing. The data contain approximately 140,000 clones, less than 95% of them singletons. The data were obtained in a study of T cell responses to AZD1222 COVID-19 vaccine. General study results and limits: Of the AZD1222 recipients, only six or seven were seropositive at baseline.

The chain uses TRBV29-1 and TRBJ1-5, with D possibly TRBD1 on 5 matching bases. The origin of this receptor is an adult in good health. The sample consisted of peripheral blood, taken on day 0 of AZD1222 vaccination. The CDR3 spells CSVADSDQPQHF. The CDR3 DNA reads TGCAGCGTTGCAGACAGCGATCAGCCCCAGCATTTT.